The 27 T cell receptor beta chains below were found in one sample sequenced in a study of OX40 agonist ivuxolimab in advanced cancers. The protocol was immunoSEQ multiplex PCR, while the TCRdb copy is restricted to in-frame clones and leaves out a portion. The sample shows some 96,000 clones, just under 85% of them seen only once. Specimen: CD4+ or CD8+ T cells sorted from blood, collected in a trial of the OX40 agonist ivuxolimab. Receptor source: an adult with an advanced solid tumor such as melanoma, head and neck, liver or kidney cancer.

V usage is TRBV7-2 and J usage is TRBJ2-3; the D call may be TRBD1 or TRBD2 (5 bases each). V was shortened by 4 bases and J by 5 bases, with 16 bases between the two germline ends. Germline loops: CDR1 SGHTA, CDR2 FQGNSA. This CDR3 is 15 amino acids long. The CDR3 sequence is CASSSGTGGKDTQYF. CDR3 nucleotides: TGTGCCAGCAGCTCGGGAACAGGTGGTAAAGATACGCAGTATTTT. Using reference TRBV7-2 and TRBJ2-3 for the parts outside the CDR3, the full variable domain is GAGVSQSPSNKVTEKGKDVELRCDPISGHTALYWYRQSLGQGLEFLIYFQGNSAPDKSGLPSDRFSAERTGGSVSTLTIQRTQQEDSAVYLCASSSGTGGKDTQYFGPGTRLTVL.

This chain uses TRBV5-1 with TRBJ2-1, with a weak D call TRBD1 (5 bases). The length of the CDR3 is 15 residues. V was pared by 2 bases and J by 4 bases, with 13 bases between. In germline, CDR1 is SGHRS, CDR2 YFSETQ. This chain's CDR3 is CASSFMTATYNEQFF. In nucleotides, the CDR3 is TGCGCCAGCAGCTTCATGACAGCTACATACAATGAGCAGTTCTTC.

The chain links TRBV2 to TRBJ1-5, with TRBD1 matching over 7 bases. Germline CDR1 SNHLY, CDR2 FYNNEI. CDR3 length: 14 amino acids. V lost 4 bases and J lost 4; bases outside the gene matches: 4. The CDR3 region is CASSVEGQNQPQHF. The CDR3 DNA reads TGTGCCAGCAGTGTAGAGGGACAGAATCAGCCCCAGCATTTT.

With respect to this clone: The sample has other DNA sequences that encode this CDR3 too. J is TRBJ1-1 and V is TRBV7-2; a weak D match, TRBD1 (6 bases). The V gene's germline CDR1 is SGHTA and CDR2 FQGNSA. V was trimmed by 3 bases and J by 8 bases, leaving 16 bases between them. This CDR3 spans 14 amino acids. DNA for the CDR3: TGTGCCAGCAGCTTGGCGCGAGGGGGGGTCGAAGCTTTCTTT. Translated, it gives CASSLARGGVEAFF.

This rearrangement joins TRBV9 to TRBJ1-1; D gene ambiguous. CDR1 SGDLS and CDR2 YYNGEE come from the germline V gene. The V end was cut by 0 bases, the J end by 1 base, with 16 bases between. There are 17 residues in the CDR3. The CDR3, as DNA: TGTGCCAGCAGCGTAGCGGGCCTTCGGACGGAGAACACTGAAGCTTTCTTT. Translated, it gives CASSVAGLRTENTEAFF.

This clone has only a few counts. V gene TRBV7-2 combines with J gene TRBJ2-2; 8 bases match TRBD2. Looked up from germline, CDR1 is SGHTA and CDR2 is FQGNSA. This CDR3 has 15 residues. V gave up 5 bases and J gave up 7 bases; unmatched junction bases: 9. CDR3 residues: CASSLKRGNLGELFF. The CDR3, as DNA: TGTGCCAGCAGCCTAAAGCGGGGGAACCTCGGGGAGCTGTTTTTT.

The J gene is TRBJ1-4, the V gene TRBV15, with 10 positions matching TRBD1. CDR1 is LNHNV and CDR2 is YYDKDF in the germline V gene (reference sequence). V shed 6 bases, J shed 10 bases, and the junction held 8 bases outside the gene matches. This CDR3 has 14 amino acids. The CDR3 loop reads CATRPGQGRGKLFF. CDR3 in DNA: TGTGCCACCAGGCCGGGACAGGGGAGAGGAAAACTGTTTTTT.

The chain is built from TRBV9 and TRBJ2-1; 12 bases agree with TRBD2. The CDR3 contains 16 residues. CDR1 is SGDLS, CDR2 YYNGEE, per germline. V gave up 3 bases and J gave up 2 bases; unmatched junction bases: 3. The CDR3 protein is CASSEGLAGAYNEQFF. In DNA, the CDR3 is TGTGCCAGCAGCGAGGGACTAGCGGGCGCCTACAATGAGCAGTTCTTC.

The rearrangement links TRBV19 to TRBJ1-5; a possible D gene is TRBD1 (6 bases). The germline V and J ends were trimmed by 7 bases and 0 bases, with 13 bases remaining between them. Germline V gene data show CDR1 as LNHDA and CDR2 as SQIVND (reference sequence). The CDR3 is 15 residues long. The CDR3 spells CASNRDPNSNQPQHF. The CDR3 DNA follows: TGTGCCAGTAACAGGGACCCAAATAGCAATCAGCCCCAGCATTTT.

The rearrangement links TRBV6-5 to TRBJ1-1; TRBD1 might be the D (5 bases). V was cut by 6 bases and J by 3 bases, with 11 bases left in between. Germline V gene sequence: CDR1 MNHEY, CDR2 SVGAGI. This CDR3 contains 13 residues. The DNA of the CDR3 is TGTGCCAGCAGCCCATGGGGGGACACTGAAGCTTTCTTT. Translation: CASSPWGDTEAFF.

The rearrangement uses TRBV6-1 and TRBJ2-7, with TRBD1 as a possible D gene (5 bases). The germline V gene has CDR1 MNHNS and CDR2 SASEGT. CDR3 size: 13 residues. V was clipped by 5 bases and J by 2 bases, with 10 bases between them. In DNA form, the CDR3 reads TGTGCCAGCAGTTGGCAGGGAACCTACGAGCAGTACTTC. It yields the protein CASSWQGTYEQYF.

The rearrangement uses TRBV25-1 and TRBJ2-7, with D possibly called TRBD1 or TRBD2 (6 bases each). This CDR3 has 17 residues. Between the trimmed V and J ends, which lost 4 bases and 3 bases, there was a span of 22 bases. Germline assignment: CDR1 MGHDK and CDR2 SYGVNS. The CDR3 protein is CASSAGVGGHGRYEQYF. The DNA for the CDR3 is TGTGCCAGCAGTGCCGGGGTAGGGGGGCACGGGCGCTACGAGCAGTACTTC.

The CDR3 bases are TGTGCCAGCAGCTCGTACAGGAACACTGAAGCTTTCTTT. Translated, it gives CASSSYRNTEAFF. This chain joins TRBV11-2 and TRBJ1-1; D not certain. Between the trimmed V and J ends, which lost 4 bases and 1 base, there was a span of 7 bases. This CDR3 spans 13 amino acids. The germline V gene encodes CDR1 SGHAT and CDR2 FQNNGV.

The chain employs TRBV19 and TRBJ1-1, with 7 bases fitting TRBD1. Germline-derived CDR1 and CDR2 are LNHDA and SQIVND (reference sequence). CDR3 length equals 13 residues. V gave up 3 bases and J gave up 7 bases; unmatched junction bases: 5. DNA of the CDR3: TGTGCCAGTAGTATCCCGGGACAGCTTGAAGCTTTCTTT. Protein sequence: CASSIPGQLEAFF.

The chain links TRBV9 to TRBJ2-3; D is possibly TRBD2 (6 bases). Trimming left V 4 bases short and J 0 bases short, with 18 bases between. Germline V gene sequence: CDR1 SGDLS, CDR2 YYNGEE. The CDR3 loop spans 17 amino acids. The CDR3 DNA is TGTGCCAGCAGCCCCGGGGGTTGGGGCACTAGCACAGATACGCAGTATTTT. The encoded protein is CASSPGGWGTSTDTQYF.

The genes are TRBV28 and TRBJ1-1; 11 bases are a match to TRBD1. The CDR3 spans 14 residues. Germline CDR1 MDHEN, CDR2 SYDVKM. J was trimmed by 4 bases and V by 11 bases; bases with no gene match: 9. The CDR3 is CASDRGRFGTEAFF. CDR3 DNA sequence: TGTGCCTCGGACAGGGGGCGTTTCGGCACTGAAGCTTTCTTT.

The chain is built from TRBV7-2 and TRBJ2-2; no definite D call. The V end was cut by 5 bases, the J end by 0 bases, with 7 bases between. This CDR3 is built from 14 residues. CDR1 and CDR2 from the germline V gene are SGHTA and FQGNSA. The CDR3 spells CASSLLSNTGELFF. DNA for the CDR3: TGTGCCAGCAGCCTACTCTCGAACACCGGGGAGCTGTTTTTT.

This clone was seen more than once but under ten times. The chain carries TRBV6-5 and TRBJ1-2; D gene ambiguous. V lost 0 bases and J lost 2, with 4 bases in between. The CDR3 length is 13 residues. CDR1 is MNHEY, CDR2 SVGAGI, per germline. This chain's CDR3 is CASSYSTNYGYTF. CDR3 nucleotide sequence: TGTGCCAGCAGTTACTCGACCAACTATGGCTACACCTTC.

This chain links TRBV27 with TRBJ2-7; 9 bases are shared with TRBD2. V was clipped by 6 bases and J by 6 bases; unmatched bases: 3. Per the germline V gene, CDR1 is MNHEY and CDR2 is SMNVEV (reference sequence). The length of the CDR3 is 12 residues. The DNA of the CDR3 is TGTGCCAGCAGCCGGACTAGCGCCGAGCAGTACTTC. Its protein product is CASSRTSAEQYF.

CDR3 sequence (DNA): TGTGCCAGCGGAATGGGGGTGAGGGAGACCCAGTACTTC. The encoded protein is CASGMGVRETQYF. The chain employs TRBV7-8 and TRBJ2-5; D may match TRBD1 or TRBD2 (5 bases each). Trimming took 8 bases from V and 5 from J, leaving 15 bases between them. Germline-derived CDR1 and CDR2 are SGHVS and FQNEAQ. This CDR3 is 13 amino acids long.

The CDR3 DNA is TGTGCTAGTGGCTGGGAGGGGGCCGTCTATGGCTACACCTTC. It translates to CASGWEGAVYGYTF. This rearrangement joins TRBV12-5 to TRBJ1-2; 7 bases match TRBD1. V lost 6 bases and J lost 4; bases outside the gene matches: 8. Germline V CDR1 and CDR2: LGHNT, FRNRAP. This CDR3 has 14 amino acids.

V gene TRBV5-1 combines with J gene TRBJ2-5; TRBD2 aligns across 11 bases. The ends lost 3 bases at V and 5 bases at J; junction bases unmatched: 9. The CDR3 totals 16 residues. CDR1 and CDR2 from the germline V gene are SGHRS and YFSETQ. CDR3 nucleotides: TGCGCCAGCAGCTACGGACGACTAGCGGGGCCGGAGACCCAGTACTTC. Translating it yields CASSYGRLAGPETQYF.

Written as DNA, the CDR3 is TGTGCCAGCAGTCTCGGACGAAAGACAGATACGCAGTATTTT. This translates into CASSLGRKTDTQYF. The gene calls are TRBV14 and TRBJ2-3; no firm D call. The CDR3 spans 14 residues. CDR1 and CDR2 from the germline V gene are SGHDN and FVKESK. The ends were cut back, 6 bases at V and 3 bases at J, with 13 bases in the middle.

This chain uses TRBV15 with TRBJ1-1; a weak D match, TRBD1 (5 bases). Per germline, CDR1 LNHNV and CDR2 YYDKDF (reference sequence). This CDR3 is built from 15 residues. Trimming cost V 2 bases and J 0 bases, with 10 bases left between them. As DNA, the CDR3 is TGTGCCACCAGCAGAAAAGGGGCCATGAACACTGAAGCTTTCTTT. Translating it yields CATSRKGAMNTEAFF.

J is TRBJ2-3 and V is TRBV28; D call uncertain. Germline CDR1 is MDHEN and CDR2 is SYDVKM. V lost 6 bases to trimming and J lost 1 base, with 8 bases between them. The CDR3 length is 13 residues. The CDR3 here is CASRDGGTDTQYF. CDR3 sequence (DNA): TGTGCCAGCAGGGACGGAGGCACAGATACGCAGTATTTT. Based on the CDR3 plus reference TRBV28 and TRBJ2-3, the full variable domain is DVKVTQSSRYLVKRTGEKVFLECVQDMDHENMFWYRQDPGLGLRLIYFSYDVKMKEKGDIPEGYSVSREKKERFSLILESASTNQTSMYLCASRDGGTDTQYFGPGTRLTVL.

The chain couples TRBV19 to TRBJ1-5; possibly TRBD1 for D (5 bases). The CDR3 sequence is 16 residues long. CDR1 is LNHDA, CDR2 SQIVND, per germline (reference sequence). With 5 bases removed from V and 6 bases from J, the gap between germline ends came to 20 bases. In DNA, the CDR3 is TGTGCCAGTAGTTCTAGGGGCATCGGATCGAGTCAGCCCCAGCATTTT. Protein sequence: CASSSRGIGSSQPQHF.

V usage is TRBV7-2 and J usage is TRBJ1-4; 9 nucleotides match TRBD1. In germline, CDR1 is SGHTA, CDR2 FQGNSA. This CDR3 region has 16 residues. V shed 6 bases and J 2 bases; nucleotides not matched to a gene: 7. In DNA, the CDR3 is TGTGCCAGCAGTCCGACAGGGGGGAGGACTAATGAAAAACTGTTTTTT. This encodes CASSPTGGRTNEKLFF.